Listed here is a single TCR beta chain. Its matching antigen is unknown. The data belong to a study of a mutant IDH1 vaccine in newly diagnosed glioma. About the study: Vaccine dosing followed radiotherapy by 4-6 weeks, or accompanied temozolomide cycles.

The assay was immunoSEQ multiplex PCR, and TCRdb's table has in-frame clones only and misses some. The sample lists about 36,000 clones, about four fifths occurring once. Time point given: week 11, during vaccination. Topical imiquimod accompanied each vaccine dose, which consisted of 300 ug of mutant IDH1 20-mer peptide. Tumors from donors were new WHO grade 3 or 4 IDH1-mutant astrocytomas with ATRX loss. CDR3 length: 16 amino acids. The V end was cut by 1 base, the J end by 3 bases, with 15 bases between. Germline-derived CDR1 and CDR2 are SGHDN and FVKESK. The rearrangement links TRBV14 to TRBJ1-2, with a possible D match to TRBD1 (5 bases). The input for sequencing was peripheral blood mononuclear cells (PBMCs), taken from a glioma patient whose treatment included an IDH1 peptide vaccine. The sequence came from a woman aged 30 to 39 with glioma. Some clones in this sample may be carry-over from other donors' samples. DNA of the CDR3: TGTGCCAGCAGCCAAGCCGGTGGGAGGGGATACTATGGCTACACCTTC. As protein: CASSQAGGRGYYGYTF. Based on the CDR3 plus reference TRBV14 and TRBJ1-2, the full variable domain is EAGVTQFPSHSVIEKGQTVTLRCDPISGHDNLYWYRRVMGKEIKFLLHFVKESKQDESGMPNNRFLAERTGGTYSTLKVQPAELEDSGVYFCASSQAGGRGYYGYTFGSGTRLTVV.